The rows below give T cell receptor beta chains drawn from one sample of a study of glioma-infiltrating T cells. TCRdb fed the multiplex PCR reads into MiXCR, producing one record per CDR3 protein. The sample consists of tens of thousands of distinct CDR3 sequences, roughly 39% of them appearing once. Sample: glioma tissue, nonneoplastic brain tissue, or PBMCs (not recorded which). The receptors originated from a human donor with low-grade glioma or glioblastoma, undergoing nonglioma brain surgery, or in good health (not recorded which). The CDR3 runs from the conserved cysteine through the conserved F or W. D genes are given only for firm matches. The size of a clone is reported for some rows only, either as once, few or many, or as a class for expanded clones.

- TRBJ2-3 - TRBV27 TGTGCCAGCAGTTTAGGACGGCGTAGCACATATGCGCAGTATTTT CASSLGRRSTYAQYF
TRBD1 TRBJ1-5 many TRBV28 TGTGCCAGCAGTACCCCCCTGGGACAGAACAATCAGCCCCAGCATTTT CASSTPLGQNNQPQHF
TRBD2 TRBJ2-3 many TRBV7-8 TGTGCCAGCAGCTCTCTAGCGGGGGGTAGCACAGATACGCAGTATTTT CASSSLAGGSTDTQYF
TRBD1 TRBJ2-3 - TRBV2 TGTGCCAGCAGTAGTATGACAGGGGGCACGGACGGAGCGGAGCAGTATTTT CASSSMTGGTDGAEQYF
- TRBJ1-3 many TRBV7-2 TGTGCCAGCAGCCCCCCAGACACCATATATTTT CASSPPDTIYF
TRBD1 TRBJ1-5 many TRBV9 TGTGCCAGCAGCATTACAGGGGATCAGCCCCAGCATTTT CASSITGDQPQHF
- TRBJ2-5 many TRBV5-4 TGTGCCAGCAGCTTGGGGGTCAGGACAGAGACCCAGTACTTC CASSLGVRTETQYF
- TRBJ2-3 - TRBV6-1 TGTGCCAGCAGACCCAGTGGCACAGATACGCAGTATTTT CASRPSGTDTQYF
TRBD1 TRBJ1-4 many TRBV5-1 TGCGCCAGCAGCTTGGATCGACAGGGGGGGAATGAAAAACTGTTTTTT CASSLDRQGGNEKLFF
- TRBJ1-6 - TRBV6-2/TRBV6-3 TGTGTTAGCAGTTACGGGGGGCGCGGGTCACCCCTCCACTTT CVSSYGGRGSPLHF
- TRBJ1-5 many TRBV6-2/TRBV6-3 TGTGCCAGCAGTTTAAATTGGCAGCCCCAGCATTTT CASSLNWQPQHF
TRBD2 TRBJ2-1 once TRBV7-9 TGTGCCAGCAGCTTAACGGCGGGAGGGCCTTATGAGCAGCTCTTC CASSLTAGGPYEQLF
TRBD2 TRBJ2-7 - TRBV7-8 TGTGCCAGCAGCCCGCTGCTCCACGGGGGGGGCAACCCCTACGGGCAGTACTTC CASSPLLHGGGNPYGQYF
- TRBJ1-2 many TRBV20-1 TGCAGTGCTAGAGATCTAGGGCAGGGAACATCCTCTAACTATGGCTACACCTTC CSARDLGQGTSSNYGYTF
- TRBJ2-6 many TRBV28 TGTGCCAGCAGTACCGGGACACATACAACAGGGGCCAACGTCCTGACTTTC CASSTGTHTTGANVLTF
- TRBJ2-2 many TRBV19 TGTGCCAGTACCGTGGACGGAGGTTACACCGGGGAGCTGTTTTTT CASTVDGGYTGELFF